One sample yielded the 18 T cell receptor beta chains listed below, sequenced in a study of blood T cell repertoires in COVID-19. Data came from immunoSEQ multiplex PCR; TCRdb stores just in-frame clones and leaves some out. The sample has approximately 300,000 clones, approximately 88% seen once; the top ten hold 5% to 7%. Sequencing used peripheral blood. These receptor sequences come from a man aged 18-30 years who had recovered from COVID-19.

The chain links TRBV6-5 to TRBJ1-1; 10 nucleotides agree with TRBD1. Germline V gives CDR1 MNHEY, CDR2 SVGAGI. The CDR3 runs to 14 residues. V shed 6 bases and J 1 base; nucleotides not matched to a gene: 2. Here the CDR3 DNA reads TGTGCCAGCAGGGGGGACAGGGGGAACACTGAAGCTTTCTTT. Its protein product is CASRGDRGNTEAFF.

This clone was seen a single time. V gene TRBV19 combines with J gene TRBJ2-7, with 7 bases lining up with TRBD1. Germline values: CDR1 LNHDA, CDR2 SQIVND (reference sequence). This CDR3 has 14 amino acids. V lost 5 bases to trimming and J lost 5 bases; unmatched junction nucleotides: 9. The CDR3 protein is CASSRQGIIDEQYF. The DNA for the CDR3 is TGTGCCAGTAGTCGACAGGGTATTATCGACGAGCAGTACTTC.

The V gene is TRBV10-3, the J gene TRBJ1-3; the D gene is possibly TRBD1 (6 bases). The CDR3 has 14 residues. Trimming left V 10 bases short and J 1 base short, with 14 bases between. In germline, CDR1 is ENHRY, CDR2 SYGVKD. DNA of the CDR3: TGTGCCACAACAACAGGGTTTTCTGGAAACACCATATATTTT. Translation gives CATTTGFSGNTIYF.

The chain joins TRBV14 to TRBJ2-5; maybe TRBD1 (6 bases). The length of the CDR3 is 19 residues. CDR1 is SGHDN and CDR2 is FVKESK in the germline V gene. The germline V and J ends were trimmed by 1 base and 0 bases, with 21 bases remaining between them. CDR3 sequence (DNA): TGTGCCAGCAGCCAAGCCGGGACGACAGGAGCCGGATACCAAGAGACCCAGTACTTC. Protein product: CASSQAGTTGAGYQETQYF.

This rearrangement joins TRBV4-3 to TRBJ2-5, with D hard to call. Trimming shortened V by 1 base and J by 3 bases, and 6 bases separated the two germline ends. CDR1 is LGHNA, CDR2 YSLEER, per germline. The CDR3 covers 13 residues. This chain's CDR3 is CASSQVPEETQYF. CDR3 in DNA: TGCGCCAGCAGCCAAGTACCAGAAGAGACCCAGTACTTC.

This chain links TRBV2 with TRBJ1-1; D is perhaps TRBD1 (5 bases). The CDR3 has 13 residues. In germline, CDR1 is SNHLY, CDR2 FYNNEI. V shed 7 bases and J shed 5 bases, with 14 bases lying between them. CDR3 DNA sequence: TGTGCCAGCAATCTGGGGCGGGGGACTGAAGCTTTCTTT. The encoded protein is CASNLGRGTEAFF.

V is TRBV25-1 and J is TRBJ1-2, with D perhaps TRBD1 (5 bases). Germline V gene sequence: CDR1 MGHDK, CDR2 SYGVNS. The CDR3 is made up of 13 amino acids. V was pared by 6 bases and J by 10 bases, with 18 bases between. The CDR3 sequence is CASSATGLGVYTF. CDR3 nucleotides: TGTGCCAGCAGCGCGACCGGGCTAGGGGTCTACACCTTC.

The rearrangement links TRBV4-1 to TRBJ1-5, with TRBD1 as a possible D gene (6 bases). Germline V gene data show CDR1 as MGHRA and CDR2 as YSYEKL. This CDR3 has 16 residues. Trimming stripped 4 bases from V and 4 bases from J, with 17 bases between. The CDR3: CASSPNKDSRNQPQHF. Here the CDR3 DNA reads TGCGCCAGCAGCCCAAATAAGGACAGTCGGAATCAGCCCCAGCATTTT.

The rearrangement links TRBV10-2 to TRBJ2-7, with D unclear. The CDR3 has 12 amino acids. Germline assignment: CDR1 WSHSY and CDR2 SAAADI. V was clipped by 3 bases and J by 4 bases, with 7 bases between them. CDR3 region: CASSDRLYEQYF. DNA of the CDR3: TGCGCCAGCAGTGATCGGTTGTACGAGCAGTACTTC.

The gene calls are TRBV19 and TRBJ2-1; TRBD2 matches at 9 bases. J was trimmed by 12 bases and V by 7 bases; bases with no gene match: 7. This CDR3 has 12 residues. Germline values: CDR1 LNHDA, CDR2 SQIVND (reference sequence). The CDR3 reads CASTSGNRVQFF. In nucleotides, the CDR3 is TGTGCCAGTACTAGCGGGAATCGGGTGCAGTTCTTC.

The gene calls are TRBV29-1 and TRBJ2-1; 7 nucleotides agree with TRBD2. Trimming removed 6 bases from V and 5 bases from J; junction bases left unmatched: 16. The CDR3 length is 16 residues. Germline loops: CDR1 SQVTM, CDR2 ANQGSEA. The CDR3 nucleotides read TGCAGCGTGGATAGCCGGGGGGTTTTACAAGACAATGAGCAGTTCTTC. This sequence encodes CSVDSRGVLQDNEQFF.

The chain combines TRBV5-1 with TRBJ2-3; perhaps TRBD2 as D (6 bases). Per germline, CDR1 SGHRS and CDR2 YFSETQ. The length of the CDR3 is 15 residues. The V gene lost 2 bases and the J gene lost 7 bases, with 17 bases spanning the gap. The CDR3 region has the DNA TGCGCCAGCAGCTTAACTAGCCAAATCTATCATACGCAGTATTTT. It is translated as CASSLTSQIYHTQYF.

The J gene is TRBJ1-4, the V gene TRBV19, with D possibly TRBD1 on 5 matching bases. CDR1 is LNHDA, CDR2 SQIVND, per germline (reference sequence). V gave up 5 bases and J gave up 8 bases, with 12 bases separating them. The CDR3 extends over 13 amino acids. This CDR3 reads CASSVTGSEKLFF. In nucleotides, the CDR3 is TGTGCCAGTAGTGTAACAGGTTCAGAAAAACTGTTTTTT.

J is TRBJ2-1 and V is TRBV6-5; 11 positions agree with TRBD1. Germline CDR1 is MNHEY and CDR2 is SVGAGI. CDR3 length: 15 amino acids. J lost 4 bases, V lost 6 bases, and 5 bases had no gene match. The CDR3 DNA reads TGTGCCAGCAGGGGCGGACAGGGGGCTTACAATGAGCAGTTCTTC. The encoded protein is CASRGGQGAYNEQFF.

The chain links TRBV25-1 to TRBJ2-5; 9 bases align to TRBD1. CDR3 length equals 16 residues. Germline-derived CDR1 and CDR2 are MGHDK and SYGVNS. Trimming took 5 bases from V and 0 from J; bases not matched to a gene: 7. This CDR3 reads CASSPRTGAYQETQYF. In DNA form, the CDR3 reads TGTGCCAGCAGTCCGAGGACAGGGGCGTACCAAGAGACCCAGTACTTC.

This chain uses TRBV5-1 with TRBJ1-1, with D hard to call. CDR1 is SGHRS and CDR2 is YFSETQ in the germline V gene. Trimming took 0 bases from V and 7 from J, leaving 4 bases between them. The CDR3 covers 11 residues. The CDR3: CASSLDSEAFF. CDR3 nucleotide sequence: TGCGCCAGCAGCTTGGACAGTGAAGCTTTCTTT. The variable domain in full, completed from reference TRBV5-1 and TRBJ1-1, reads KAGVTQTPRYLIKTRGQQVTLSCSPISGHRSVSWYQQTPGQGLQFLFEYFSETQRNKGNFPGRFSGRQFSNSRSEMNVSTLELGDSALYLCASSLDSEAFFGQGTRLTVV.

V and J are TRBV7-2 and TRBJ2-2; weak D call: TRBD2 (6 bases). Trimming left V 6 bases short and J 4 bases short, with 12 bases between. Germline CDR1 and CDR2: SGHTA and FQGNSA. The CDR3 spans 14 residues. CDR3 nucleotides: TGTGCCAGCAGACGGGACTCCCTCACCGGGGAGCTGTTTTTT. As protein: CASRRDSLTGELFF.

The genes are TRBV7-2 and TRBJ1-2; D may be TRBD1 (5 bases). Germline-derived CDR1 and CDR2 are SGHTA and FQGNSA. The CDR3 is 17 amino acids. V lost 1 base and J lost 8, with 23 bases in between. CDR3 in amino acids: CASSLELQGFGFRGYTF. CDR3 DNA: TGTGCCAGCAGCTTAGAACTTCAGGGATTCGGGTTTAGGGGCTACACCTTC.